Below, one T cell receptor beta chain is given with its context. Repertoires were generated with immunoSEQ multiplex PCR, while TCRdb's copy carries only in-frame clones and drops some. The sample lists 45,000 to 60,000 clones; approximately 78% were seen once. The data originate from a study of blood T cell repertoires in COVID-19. Germline V gives CDR1 LGHDT, CDR2 YNNKEL (reference sequence). The trim removed 4 bases at V and 7 bases at J, leaving 7 bases unmatched. The CDR3 runs 15 residues. The sequencing input was peripheral blood. The sequence derives from a woman aged 80 or over with acute or convalescent COVID-19. V is TRBV3-1 (or the pseudogene TRBV3-2) and J is TRBJ2-1; TRBD2 matches 10 bases. CDR3 DNA: TGTGCCAGCAGCCGCAGCGGGAGGGCCGCGAATGAGCAGTTCTTC. It yields the protein CASSRSGRAANEQFF.